Below are 30 T cell receptor beta chains sequenced from a single sample in a study of blood T cell repertoires in COVID-19. Assay: immunoSEQ multiplex PCR; the TCRdb copy retains only in-frame clones and omits some. The profile shows 200,000 to 250,000 clones, about four fifths of them singletons. The sample comprised PBMCs or T cells enriched from blood (not recorded which). The receptors were gathered from a woman in her forties or fifties who had been exposed to COVID-19.

The V gene is TRBV7-2, the J gene TRBJ1-3; the D gene is possibly TRBD1 (5 bases). V dropped 3 bases and J dropped 6 bases, with 15 bases sitting between them. CDR1 and CDR2 (germline): SGHTA, FQGNSA. The CDR3 contains 15 residues. The DNA for the CDR3 is TGTGCCAGCAGCTTTTCTCCCGCCGGACAAAACACCATATATTTT. This encodes CASSFSPAGQNTIYF.

The rearrangement uses TRBV3-1 (or the pseudogene TRBV3-2) and TRBJ2-7, with D maybe TRBD2 (6 bases). Looked up from germline, CDR1 is LGHDT and CDR2 is YNNKEL (reference sequence). Trimming took off 0 bases at V and 2 bases at J, with 14 bases between the two ends. The CDR3 is 16 residues long. As DNA, the CDR3 is TGTGCCAGCAGCCAAGAAGGCGGGGTATCCACCTACGAGCAGTACTTC. This gives the protein CASSQEGGVSTYEQYF.

This chain uses TRBV12-3 or TRBV12-4 with TRBJ1-1, with D unresolved. This CDR3 contains 13 residues. With 3 bases removed from V and 4 bases from J, the gap between germline ends came to 9 bases. The CDR3 sequence is CASSFGEATEAFF. The CDR3 DNA sequence: TGTGCCAGCAGTTTTGGCGAGGCCACTGAAGCTTTCTTT.

The gene calls are TRBV27 and TRBJ1-5; D unresolved. Per the germline V gene, CDR1 is MNHEY and CDR2 is SMNVEV (reference sequence). V lost 4 bases and J 4 bases, leaving 8 bases between the germline ends. The CDR3 spans 13 residues. CDR3: CASSWGGNQPQHF. The CDR3 DNA reads as TGTGCCAGCAGTTGGGGAGGAAATCAGCCCCAGCATTTT.

This clone has only a few counts. This sequence joins TRBV5-1 and TRBJ1-2; D remains ambiguous. There are 14 residues in the CDR3. In germline, CDR1 is SGHRS, CDR2 YFSETQ. Between the trimmed V and J ends, which lost 0 bases and 7 bases, there was a span of 13 bases. CDR3 sequence (DNA): TGCGCCAGCAGCTTGGAGGTGGGCCGGGGTGGCTACACCTTC. Translated, it gives CASSLEVGRGGYTF.

The J gene is TRBJ1-1, the V gene TRBV18; D not certain. The germline gives CDR1 KGHSH, CDR2 LQKENI. The length of the CDR3 is 14 residues. The V and J ends lost 4 bases and 5 bases respectively, with 14 bases between them. Here the CDR3 reads CASSRDSLGTEAFF. The CDR3 DNA sequence: TGTGCCAGCTCACGAGACTCCCTAGGAACTGAAGCTTTCTTT.

The chain couples TRBV5-8 to TRBJ2-1, with a tentative D call TRBD2 (5 bases). Germline V gene data show CDR1 as SGHTS and CDR2 as YDEGEE. The CDR3 sequence is 15 residues long. The V and J ends lost 0 bases and 2 bases respectively, with 9 bases between them. The DNA for the CDR3 is TGTGCCAGCAGCTTGGCTAGCATGACCTACAATGAGCAGTTCTTC. Encoded protein: CASSLASMTYNEQFF. The full variable domain, completed using reference TRBV5-8 and TRBJ2-1, is EAGVTQSPTHLIKTRGQQATLRCSPISGHTSVYWYQQALGLGLQFLLWYDEGEERNRGNFPPRFSGRQFPNYSSELNVNALELEDSALYLCASSLASMTYNEQFFGPGTRLTVL.

V is TRBV6-5 and J is TRBJ1-2, with 8 bases fitting TRBD1. V was pared by 4 bases and J by 8 bases, with 9 bases of the junction left unmatched. Germline CDR1 MNHEY, CDR2 SVGAGI. There are 14 residues in the CDR3. The CDR3 spells CASSSFSGGAGYTF. For the CDR3, the DNA is TGTGCCAGCAGTTCCTTCTCAGGGGGCGCGGGCTACACCTTC.

V and J are TRBV18 and TRBJ2-1; 7 bases are shared with TRBD1. V was pared by 3 bases and J by 1 base, with 0 bases of the junction left unmatched. The CDR3 has 14 amino acids. CDR1 KGHSH and CDR2 LQKENI come from the germline V gene. This CDR3 reads CASSPGQSYNEQFF. DNA of the CDR3: TGTGCCAGCTCACCGGGACAGTCCTACAATGAGCAGTTCTTC.

The CDR3 region has the DNA TGTGCCTGGAGCCAACAGGGGGGGATTAATGAAAAACTGTTTTTT. This translates into CAWSQQGGINEKLFF. This chain uses TRBV30 with TRBJ1-4, with 8 bases fitting TRBD1. Germline-derived CDR1 and CDR2 are GTSNPN and SVGIG (reference sequence). The CDR3 has 15 residues. The V and J ends lost 3 bases and 4 bases, in that order; junction bases with no gene match: 7.

The J gene is TRBJ2-7, the V gene TRBV23-1, with 7 bases matching TRBD2. TRBV23-1 is designated an ORF whose function remains uncertain. CDR3 length: 15 amino acids. With V trimmed by 4 bases and J by 7 bases, 13 bases remained unmatched. The CDR3 coding sequence is TGCGCCAGCAGTCGGAAAACGCTGGGGGGGTCGGAGCAGTACTTC. Amino acids: CASSRKTLGGSEQYF.

The rearrangement uses TRBV2 and TRBJ1-2, with D tentatively TRBD1 (5 bases). The CDR3 contains 12 residues. The ends were cut back, 4 bases at V and 6 bases at J, with 9 bases in the middle. CDR1 and CDR2 (germline): SNHLY, FYNNEI. The CDR3 region has the DNA TGTGCCAGCAGTGGACGGGGGGATGGCTACACCTTC. Residues: CASSGRGDGYTF.

The chain joins TRBV7-2 to TRBJ1-1; 10 bases fit TRBD1. Germline V gives CDR1 SGHTA, CDR2 FQGNSA. The trim removed 3 bases at V and 0 bases at J, leaving 4 bases unmatched. This CDR3 region has 16 residues. In nucleotides, the CDR3 is TGTGCCAGCAGCTTGGGACAGGGGTTCATGAACACTGAAGCTTTCTTT. This gives the protein CASSLGQGFMNTEAFF.

The chain joins TRBV7-3 to TRBJ2-5, with a possible D match to TRBD1 (6 bases). The germline CDR1 and CDR2 sequences are SGHTA and FQGTGA. The CDR3 sequence is 14 residues long. The V end was cut by 5 bases, the J end by 1 base, with 11 bases between. The CDR3 DNA reads as TGTGCCAGCAGCACCAGAGGGGGCCAAGAGACCCAGTACTTC. Residues: CASSTRGGQETQYF.

The rearrangement joins TRBV5-4 to TRBJ2-2, with a tentative D call TRBD1 (6 bases). The length of the CDR3 is 12 residues. Germline values: CDR1 SGHNT, CDR2 YYREEE (reference sequence). V lost 3 bases and J 9 bases, leaving 9 bases between the germline ends. The CDR3: CASSSDRRELFF. CDR3 DNA: TGTGCCAGCAGCTCTGACAGGCGGGAGCTGTTTTTT. Supplemented by reference TRBV5-4 and TRBJ2-2, the full variable domain reads ETGVTQSPTHLIKTRGQQVTLRCSSQSGHNTVSWYQQALGQGPQFIFQYYREEENGRGNFPPRFSGLQFPNYSSELNVNALELDDSALYLCASSSDRRELFFGEGSRLTVL.

The rearrangement links TRBV6-2 or TRBV6-3 to TRBJ1-3; 8 bases agree with TRBD1. The CDR3 spans 16 residues. Germline CDR1 and CDR2: MNHEY and SVGEGT. The junction had 5 bases not matched to a gene; V was cut back by 4 bases and J by 0 bases. The CDR3 here is CASSFGQGGSGNTIYF. The DNA for the CDR3 is TGTGCCAGCAGTTTCGGACAGGGCGGCTCTGGAAACACCATATATTTT.

This clone was counted a single time. V usage is TRBV29-1 and J usage is TRBJ2-7; 9 bases agree with TRBD1. Per the germline V gene, CDR1 is SQVTM and CDR2 is ANQGSEA. The ends lost 6 bases at V and 7 bases at J; junction bases unmatched: 10. CDR3 length: 13 amino acids. Here the CDR3 DNA reads TGCAGCGTCGTACAGGGGGCCTCTCGGGAGCAGTACTTC. Protein sequence: CSVVQGASREQYF.

The rearrangement uses TRBV5-1 and TRBJ1-4; D is undetermined. Germline assignment: CDR1 SGHRS and CDR2 YFSETQ. Trimming cost V 4 bases and J 3 bases, with 13 bases left between them. This CDR3 comprises 15 residues. The CDR3 reads CASSPVGRANEKLFF. The CDR3 region has the DNA TGCGCCAGCAGCCCGGTCGGGAGGGCTAATGAAAAACTGTTTTTT.

This clone was detected once. This sequence joins TRBV19 and TRBJ1-5, with TRBD1 matching 7 bases. This CDR3 is built from 15 residues. The germline CDR1 and CDR2 sequences are LNHDA and SQIVND (reference sequence). V trimming: 1 base; J trimming: 6 bases; junction bases outside the gene matches: 6. CDR3 sequence reads: CASSIADRVPQPQHF. In DNA, the CDR3 is TGTGCCAGTAGTATAGCCGACAGGGTTCCTCAGCCCCAGCATTTT.

The chain is built from TRBV24-1 and TRBJ1-2; 8 bases are a match to TRBD1. Looked up from germline, CDR1 is KGHDR and CDR2 is SFDVKD. J was trimmed by 4 bases and V by 2 bases; bases with no gene match: 8. This CDR3 has 16 amino acids. The CDR3: CATSDSGTGTLYGYTF. CDR3 DNA sequence: TGTGCCACCAGTGATTCGGGGACAGGAACCCTCTATGGCTACACCTTC.

The CDR3 protein is CASSYDRVPPLHF. DNA for the CDR3: TGTGCCAGCAGCTACGACAGGGTTCCACCCCTCCACTTT. The rearrangement links TRBV7-8 to TRBJ1-6, with TRBD1 matching over 7 bases. J lost 11 bases, V lost 4 bases, and 5 bases had no gene match. This CDR3 is built from 13 residues. The germline V gene has CDR1 SGHVS and CDR2 FQNEAQ.

The rearrangement uses TRBV7-2 and TRBJ2-5; D not resolved. The CDR3 contains 13 residues. CDR1 and CDR2 (germline): SGHTA, FQGNSA. V lost 4 bases and J lost 7, with 13 bases in between. DNA of the CDR3: TGTGCCAGCAGCTCCCGACTGACCTGGACCCAGTACTTC. Amino acid sequence: CASSSRLTWTQYF. The complete variable domain, with remaining parts taken from reference TRBV7-2 and TRBJ2-5, reads GAGVSQSPSNKVTEKGKDVELRCDPISGHTALYWYRQSLGQGLEFLIYFQGNSAPDKSGLPSDRFSAERTGGSVSTLTIQRTQQEDSAVYLCASSSRLTWTQYFGPGTRLLVL.

V and J are TRBV6-5 and TRBJ2-1, with 8 bases lining up with TRBD1. The CDR3 is 15 amino acids. Per germline, CDR1 MNHEY and CDR2 SVGAGI. V shed 6 bases and J 0 bases; nucleotides not matched to a gene: 4. In nucleotides, the CDR3 is TGTGCCAGCAGCTCGACAGGGGCCTCCTACAATGAGCAGTTCTTC. This gives the protein CASSSTGASYNEQFF.

The chain links TRBV4-3 to TRBJ2-1; tentative D call: TRBD1 (6 bases). This CDR3 has 13 residues. The V end was cut by 4 bases, the J end by 4 bases, with 8 bases between. Germline V gene sequence: CDR1 LGHNA, CDR2 YSLEER. In DNA, the CDR3 is TGCGCCAGCAGCCGCGGACAGTACAATGAGCAGTTCTTC. The encoded protein is CASSRGQYNEQFF.

This chain uses TRBV7-9 with TRBJ1-5; perhaps TRBD1 as D (5 bases). V was pared by 4 bases and J by 6 bases, with 10 bases between. Germline assignment: CDR1 SEHNR and CDR2 FQNEAQ (reference sequence). The length of the CDR3 is 13 residues. The CDR3 DNA follows: TGTGCCAGCAGCTCCGGGGGGACTCAGCCCCAGCATTTT. Translated: CASSSGGTQPQHF.

The chain joins TRBV29-1 to TRBJ1-2; D gene ambiguous. Germline-derived CDR1 and CDR2 are SQVTM and ANQGSEA. The V end lost 5 bases, the J end lost 3 bases, and 7 bases lay between the germline ends. CDR3 length: 11 residues. The DNA for the CDR3 is TGCAGCGTTACGTCGGACTATGGCTACACCTTC. As protein: CSVTSDYGYTF.

The V gene is TRBV5-1, the J gene TRBJ2-1; TRBD2 matches 8 bases. Germline-derived CDR1 and CDR2 are SGHRS and YFSETQ. This CDR3 spans 13 amino acids. J lost 6 bases, V lost 7 bases, and 6 bases had no gene match. For the CDR3, the DNA is TGCGCCAGCTCTTACCGGGGGGGCAATGAGCAGTTCTTC. Translating it yields CASSYRGGNEQFF.

The chain employs TRBV3-1 (or the pseudogene TRBV3-2) and TRBJ2-7, with 7 bases identical to TRBD2. V lost 2 bases and J lost 2; bases outside the gene matches: 9. There are 16 residues in the CDR3. Germline V gene data show CDR1 as LGHDT and CDR2 as YNNKEL (reference sequence). In nucleotides, the CDR3 is TGTGCCAGCAGCCAATTTGCGGGAGCGGTTCCCTACGAGCAGTACTTC. Its translation is CASSQFAGAVPYEQYF.

This chain links TRBV6-5 with TRBJ2-3; D perhaps matches TRBD2 (5 bases). This CDR3 has 14 amino acids. V lost 4 bases to trimming and J lost 5 bases, with 13 bases between them. Germline-derived CDR1 and CDR2 are MNHEY and SVGAGI. CDR3 DNA: TGTGCCAGCAGTTTTGAGGGAAATCTAGATACGCAGTATTTT. This gives the protein CASSFEGNLDTQYF.

The CDR3 coding sequence is TGCGCCAGCAGCTTGGATGGACAGGGGGTCTACGAGCAGTACTTC. It specifies CASSLDGQGVYEQYF. The rearrangement uses TRBV5-1 and TRBJ2-7, with 10 bases matching TRBD1. Germline V CDR1 and CDR2: SGHRS, YFSETQ. The ends lost 0 bases at V and 3 bases at J; junction bases unmatched: 3. The CDR3 runs 15 residues.